This T cell receptor (beta chain) originates from a study of T cells after yellow fever vaccination. The CDR3 length is 15 residues. CDR1 and CDR2 from the germline V gene are MNHEY and SVGEGT. V was clipped by 4 bases and J by 1 base; unmatched bases: 4. In the case of this clonotype: Its antigen remains unknown.

Template-switching 5'RACE yielded the TCR cDNA; a universal primer site and UMIs were added in the process. One entry per CDR3 protein results from TCRdb running MiXCR on the 5' RACE reads. The table records approximately 550,000 distinct CDR3 sequences, 15% to 20% of them present only once. General study findings and limits: Contaminants from the bulk population, in the form of abundant clonotypes, could be found in FACS-sorted repertoires. Subsequent booster samples again held most clones from primary vaccination (under 98% CD4, roughly 91% CD8).

The clonotype comes from a man aged 25-40 years who received the YFV17D yellow fever vaccine. The specimen was PBMCs, collected 15 days after the yellow fever booster vaccination. This chain connects TRBV6-2 or TRBV6-3 to TRBJ2-7, with TRBD2 matching 10 bases. The CDR3 sequence: CASSSTSGTSYEQYF. CDR3 DNA sequence: TGTGCCAGCAGTTCCACTAGCGGGACTTCCTACGAGCAGTACTTC.